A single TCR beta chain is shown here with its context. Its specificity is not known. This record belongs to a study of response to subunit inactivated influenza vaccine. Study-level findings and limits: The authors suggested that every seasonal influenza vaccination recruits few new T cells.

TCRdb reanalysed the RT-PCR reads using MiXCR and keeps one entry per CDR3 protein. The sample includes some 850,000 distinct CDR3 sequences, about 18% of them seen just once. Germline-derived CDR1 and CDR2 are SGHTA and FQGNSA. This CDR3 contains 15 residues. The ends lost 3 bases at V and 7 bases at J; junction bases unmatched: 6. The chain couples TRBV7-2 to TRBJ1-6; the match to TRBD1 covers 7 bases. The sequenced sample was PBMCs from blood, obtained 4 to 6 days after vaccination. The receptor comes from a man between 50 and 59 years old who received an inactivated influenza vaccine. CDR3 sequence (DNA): TGTGCCAGCAGCTTCCGGACAGGCCGGAATTCACCCCTCCACTTT. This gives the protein CASSFRTGRNSPLHF.